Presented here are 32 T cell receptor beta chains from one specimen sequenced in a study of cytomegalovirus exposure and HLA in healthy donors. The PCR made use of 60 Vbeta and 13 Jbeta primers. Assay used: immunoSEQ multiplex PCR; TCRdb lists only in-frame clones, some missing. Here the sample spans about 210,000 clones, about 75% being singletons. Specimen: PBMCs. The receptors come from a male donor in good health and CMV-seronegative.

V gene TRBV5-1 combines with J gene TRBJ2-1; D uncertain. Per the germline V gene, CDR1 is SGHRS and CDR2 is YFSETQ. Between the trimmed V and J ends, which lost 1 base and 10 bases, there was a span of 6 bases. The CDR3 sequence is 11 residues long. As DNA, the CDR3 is TGCGCCAGCAGCTTGACAACCGAGCAGTTCTTC. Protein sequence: CASSLTTEQFF.

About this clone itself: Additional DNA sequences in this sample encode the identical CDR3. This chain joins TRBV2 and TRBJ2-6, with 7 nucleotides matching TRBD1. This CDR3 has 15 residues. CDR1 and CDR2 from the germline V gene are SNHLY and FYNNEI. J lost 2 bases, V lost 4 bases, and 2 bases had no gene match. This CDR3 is CASSGQGTGANVLTF. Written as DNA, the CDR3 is TGTGCCAGCAGTGGACAGGGTACTGGGGCCAACGTCCTGACTTTC.

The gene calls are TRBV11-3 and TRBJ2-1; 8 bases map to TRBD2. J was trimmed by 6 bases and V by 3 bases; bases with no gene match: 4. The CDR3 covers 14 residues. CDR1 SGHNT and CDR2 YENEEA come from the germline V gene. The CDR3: CASSFGGGLNEQFF. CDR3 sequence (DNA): TGTGCCAGCAGCTTCGGGGGGGGCCTCAATGAGCAGTTCTTC.

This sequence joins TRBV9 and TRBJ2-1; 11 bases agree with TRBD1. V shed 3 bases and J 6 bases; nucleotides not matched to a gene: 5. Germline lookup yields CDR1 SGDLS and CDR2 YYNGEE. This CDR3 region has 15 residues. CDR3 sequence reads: CASSATGTGGNEQFF. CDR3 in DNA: TGTGCCAGCAGCGCTACCGGGACAGGGGGCAATGAGCAGTTCTTC.

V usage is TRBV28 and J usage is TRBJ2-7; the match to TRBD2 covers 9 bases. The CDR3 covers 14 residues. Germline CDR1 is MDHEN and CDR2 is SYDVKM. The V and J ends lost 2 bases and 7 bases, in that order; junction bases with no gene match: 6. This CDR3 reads CASSLAGGAWEQYF. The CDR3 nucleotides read TGTGCCAGCAGTTTAGCGGGAGGGGCCTGGGAGCAGTACTTC.

The CDR3 spells CAWKSGRIAKNIQYF. DNA for the CDR3: TGTGCCTGGAAGAGCGGGAGGATCGCCAAAAACATTCAGTACTTC. V is TRBV30 and J is TRBJ2-4; 9 bases map to TRBD2. J lost 1 base, V lost 4 bases, and 5 bases had no gene match. CDR1 and CDR2 from the germline V gene are GTSNPN and SVGIG (reference sequence). CDR3 size: 15 residues.

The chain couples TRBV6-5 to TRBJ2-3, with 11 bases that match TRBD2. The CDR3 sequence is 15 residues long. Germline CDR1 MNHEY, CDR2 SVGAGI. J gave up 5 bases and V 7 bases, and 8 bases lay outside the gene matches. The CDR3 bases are TGTGCCAGCACCGGTAGCGGGGGGGCCGGAGATACGCAGTATTTT. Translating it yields CASTGSGGAGDTQYF.

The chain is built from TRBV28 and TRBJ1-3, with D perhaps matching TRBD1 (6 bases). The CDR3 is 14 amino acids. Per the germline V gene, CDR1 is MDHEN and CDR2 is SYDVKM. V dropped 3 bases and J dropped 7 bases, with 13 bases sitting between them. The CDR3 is CASSFTGPRNTIYF. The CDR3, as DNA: TGTGCCAGCAGTTTTACAGGGCCGCGCAACACCATATATTTT.

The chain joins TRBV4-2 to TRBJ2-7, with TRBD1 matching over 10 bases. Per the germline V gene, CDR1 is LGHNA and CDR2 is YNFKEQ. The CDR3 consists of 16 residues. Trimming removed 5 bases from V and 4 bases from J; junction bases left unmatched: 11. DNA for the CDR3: TGTGCCAGCAGCTCCCTGCAGGGACAGGGGAATTACGAGCAGTACTTC. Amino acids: CASSSLQGQGNYEQYF.

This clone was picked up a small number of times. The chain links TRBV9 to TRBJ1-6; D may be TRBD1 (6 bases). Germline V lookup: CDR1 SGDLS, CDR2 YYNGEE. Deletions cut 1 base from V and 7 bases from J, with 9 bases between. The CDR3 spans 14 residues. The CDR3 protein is CASSVTGKNSPLHF. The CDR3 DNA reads TGTGCCAGCAGCGTAACAGGGAAAAATTCACCCCTCCACTTT.

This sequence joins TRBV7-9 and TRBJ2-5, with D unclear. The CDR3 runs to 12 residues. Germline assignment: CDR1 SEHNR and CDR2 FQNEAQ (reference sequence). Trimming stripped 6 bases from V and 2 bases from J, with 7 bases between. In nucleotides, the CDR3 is TGTGCCAGCAGAGAACAGCAAGAGACCCAGTACTTC. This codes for CASREQQETQYF. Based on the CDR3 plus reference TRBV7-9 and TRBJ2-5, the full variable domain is DTGVSQNPRHKITKRGQNVTFRCDPISEHNRLYWYRQTLGQGPEFLTYFQNEAQLEKSRLLSDRFSAERPKGSFSTLEIQRTEQGDSAMYLCASREQQETQYFGPGTRLLVL.

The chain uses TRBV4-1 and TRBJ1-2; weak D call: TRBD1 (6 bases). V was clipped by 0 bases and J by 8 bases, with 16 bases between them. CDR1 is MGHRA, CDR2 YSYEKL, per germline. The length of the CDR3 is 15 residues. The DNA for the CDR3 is TGCGCCAGCAGCCAAGAAGGTAGTCGGGGGGGCGGCTACACCTTC. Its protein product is CASSQEGSRGGGYTF.

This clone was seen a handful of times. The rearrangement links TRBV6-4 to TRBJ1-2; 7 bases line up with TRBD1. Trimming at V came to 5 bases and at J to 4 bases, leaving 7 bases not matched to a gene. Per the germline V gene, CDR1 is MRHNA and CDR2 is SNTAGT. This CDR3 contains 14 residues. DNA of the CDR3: TGTGCCAGCAGTCCTTCCCGGGACAGCTATGGCTACACCTTC. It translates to CASSPSRDSYGYTF.

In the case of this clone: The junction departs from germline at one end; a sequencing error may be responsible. Here the CDR3 DNA reads TGTGCCAGCGGCGTGGCCGACCAAGAGACCCAGTACTTC. Amino acid sequence: CASGVADQETQYF. The J gene is TRBJ2-5, the V gene TRBV9, with D unclear. The CDR3 length is 13 residues. Germline V CDR1 and CDR2: SGDLS, YYNGEE.

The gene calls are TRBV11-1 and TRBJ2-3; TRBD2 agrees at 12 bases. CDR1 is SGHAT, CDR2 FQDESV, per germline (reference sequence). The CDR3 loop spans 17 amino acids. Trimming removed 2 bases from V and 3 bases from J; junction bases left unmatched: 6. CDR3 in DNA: TGTGCCAGCAGCTTACTTCTAGCGGGGGGGTCTACAGATACGCAGTATTTT. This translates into CASSLLLAGGSTDTQYF.

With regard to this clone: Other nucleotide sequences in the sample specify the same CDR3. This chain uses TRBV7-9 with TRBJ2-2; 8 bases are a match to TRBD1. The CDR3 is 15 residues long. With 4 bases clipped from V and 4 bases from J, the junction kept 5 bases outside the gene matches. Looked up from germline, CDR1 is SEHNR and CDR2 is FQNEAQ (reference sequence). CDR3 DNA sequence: TGTGCCAGCAGCTGGCGGACAGGGTCCACCGGGGAGCTGTTTTTT. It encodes CASSWRTGSTGELFF.

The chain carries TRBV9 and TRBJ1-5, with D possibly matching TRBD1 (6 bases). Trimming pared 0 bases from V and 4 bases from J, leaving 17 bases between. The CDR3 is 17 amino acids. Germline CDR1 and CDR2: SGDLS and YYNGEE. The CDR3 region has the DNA TGTGCCAGCAGCGTAGGAGGGGGACGCAGGTATAATCAGCCCCAGCATTTT. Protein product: CASSVGGGRRYNQPQHF.

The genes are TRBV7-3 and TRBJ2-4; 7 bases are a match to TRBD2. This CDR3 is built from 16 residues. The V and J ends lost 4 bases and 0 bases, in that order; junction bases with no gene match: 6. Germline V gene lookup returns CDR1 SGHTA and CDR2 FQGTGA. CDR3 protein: CASSSASGLAKNIQYF. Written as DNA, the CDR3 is TGTGCCAGCAGCTCTGCTAGCGGTCTAGCCAAAAACATTCAGTACTTC.

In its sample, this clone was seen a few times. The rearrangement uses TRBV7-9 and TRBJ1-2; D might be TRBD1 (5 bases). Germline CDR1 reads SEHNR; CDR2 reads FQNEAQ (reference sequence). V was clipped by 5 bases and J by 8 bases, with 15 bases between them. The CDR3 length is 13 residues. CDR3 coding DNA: TGTGCCAGCAGCCCCTTTCAGGGTCTCGGCTACACCTTC. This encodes CASSPFQGLGYTF.

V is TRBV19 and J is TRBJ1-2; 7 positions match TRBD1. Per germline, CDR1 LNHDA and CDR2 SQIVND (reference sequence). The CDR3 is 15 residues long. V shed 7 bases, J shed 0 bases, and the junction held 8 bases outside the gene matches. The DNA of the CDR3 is TGTGCCAGTATCAAACAGGGGAGTTCTAACTATGGCTACACCTTC. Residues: CASIKQGSSNYGYTF.

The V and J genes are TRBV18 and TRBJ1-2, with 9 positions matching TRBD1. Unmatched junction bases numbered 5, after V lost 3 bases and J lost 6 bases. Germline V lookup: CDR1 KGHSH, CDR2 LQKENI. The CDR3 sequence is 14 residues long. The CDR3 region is CASSPLDRGNGYTF. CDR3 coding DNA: TGTGCCAGCTCACCTTTGGACAGGGGCAATGGCTACACCTTC.

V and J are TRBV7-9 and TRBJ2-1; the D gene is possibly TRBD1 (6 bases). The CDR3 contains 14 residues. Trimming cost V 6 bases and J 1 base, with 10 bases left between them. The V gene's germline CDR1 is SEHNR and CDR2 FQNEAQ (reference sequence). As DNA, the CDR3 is TGTGCCAGCAGATCGACAGGTTCCTACAATGAGCAGTTCTTC. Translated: CASRSTGSYNEQFF.

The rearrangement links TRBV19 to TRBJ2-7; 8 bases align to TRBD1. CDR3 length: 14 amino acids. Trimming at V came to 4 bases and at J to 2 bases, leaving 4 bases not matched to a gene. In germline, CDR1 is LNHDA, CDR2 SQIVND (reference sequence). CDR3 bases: TGTGCCAGTAGTACACAGGGGGGACCCTACGAGCAGTACTTC. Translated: CASSTQGGPYEQYF.

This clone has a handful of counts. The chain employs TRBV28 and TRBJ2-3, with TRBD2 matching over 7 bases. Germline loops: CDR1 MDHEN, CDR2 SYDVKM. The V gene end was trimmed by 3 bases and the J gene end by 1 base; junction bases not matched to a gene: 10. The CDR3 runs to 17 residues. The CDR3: CASSFGSSGPRTDTQYF. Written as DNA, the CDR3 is TGTGCCAGCAGTTTCGGTTCTAGCGGCCCCCGCACAGATACGCAGTATTTT.

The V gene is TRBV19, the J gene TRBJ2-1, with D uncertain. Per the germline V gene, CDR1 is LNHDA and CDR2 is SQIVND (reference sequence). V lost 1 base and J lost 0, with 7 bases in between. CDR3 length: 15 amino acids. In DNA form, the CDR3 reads TGTGCCAGTAGTATAGCGCCGGGCTCCTACAATGAGCAGTTCTTC. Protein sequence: CASSIAPGSYNEQFF.

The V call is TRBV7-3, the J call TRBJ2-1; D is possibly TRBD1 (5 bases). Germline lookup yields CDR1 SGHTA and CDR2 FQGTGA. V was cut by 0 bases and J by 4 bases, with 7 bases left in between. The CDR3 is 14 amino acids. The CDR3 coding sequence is TGTGCCAGCAGCTTAACACAGGAGTACAATGAGCAGTTCTTC. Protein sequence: CASSLTQEYNEQFF.

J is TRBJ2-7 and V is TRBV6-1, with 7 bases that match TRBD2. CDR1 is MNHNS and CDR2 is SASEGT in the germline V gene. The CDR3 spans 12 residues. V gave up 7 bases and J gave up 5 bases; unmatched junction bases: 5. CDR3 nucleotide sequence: TGTGCCAGCACCTTTGGGGGGGACGAGCAGTACTTC. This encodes CASTFGGDEQYF.

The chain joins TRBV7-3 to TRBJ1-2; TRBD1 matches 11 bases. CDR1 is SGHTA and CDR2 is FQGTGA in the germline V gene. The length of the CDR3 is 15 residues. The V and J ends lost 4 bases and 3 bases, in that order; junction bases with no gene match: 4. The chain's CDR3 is CASSSGTGGHYGYTF. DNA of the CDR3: TGTGCCAGCAGCTCAGGGACAGGGGGGCACTATGGCTACACCTTC.

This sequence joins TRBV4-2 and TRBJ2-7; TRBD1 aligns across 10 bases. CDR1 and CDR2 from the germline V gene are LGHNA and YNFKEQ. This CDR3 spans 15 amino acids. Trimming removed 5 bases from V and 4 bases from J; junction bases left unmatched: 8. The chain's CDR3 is CASSDRDRGRYEQYF. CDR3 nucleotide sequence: TGTGCCAGCAGCGACCGGGACAGGGGTAGATACGAGCAGTACTTC.

For the CDR3, the DNA is TGCGCCAGCAGCCAAGATAGACTACGGGGTGGGGAGCTGTTTTTT. This sequence encodes CASSQDRLRGGELFF. The gene calls are TRBV4-3 and TRBJ2-2; tentative D call: TRBD2 (5 bases). V lost 0 bases, J lost 8 bases, and 13 bases lay in between. The CDR3 is made up of 15 amino acids. Germline V gene lookup returns CDR1 LGHNA and CDR2 YSLEER.

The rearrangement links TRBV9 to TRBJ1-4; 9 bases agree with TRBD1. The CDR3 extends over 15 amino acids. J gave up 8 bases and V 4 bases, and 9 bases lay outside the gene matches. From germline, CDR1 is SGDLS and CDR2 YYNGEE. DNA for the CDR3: TGTGCCAGCAGCACAAGGGACAGGGAACGAGAAAAACTGTTTTTT. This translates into CASSTRDREREKLFF.

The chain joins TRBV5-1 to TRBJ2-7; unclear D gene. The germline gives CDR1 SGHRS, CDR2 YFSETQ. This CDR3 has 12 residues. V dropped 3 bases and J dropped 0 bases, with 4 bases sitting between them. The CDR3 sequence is CASSSSSYEQYF. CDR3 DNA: TGCGCCAGCAGCTCGAGCTCCTACGAGCAGTACTTC.